This TCR beta chain was observed in a study of CD8+CD57+ T cells in acquired aplastic anemia. Study background: Average DNA yield from sorted CD4+ and CD8+ cells was around 3.2 ug. Reads per healthy sample averaged about 10.8 million (CD4+) and 11.0 million (CD8+).

This clonotype occurred many times. The antigen is undetermined. CDR3 size: 13 residues. Germline V gives CDR1 LNHDA, CDR2 SQIVND (reference sequence). Trimming took 6 bases from V and 2 from J, leaving 9 bases between them. The study's findings and limits: Patients and controls turned out to have twenty-nine CD8+ CDR3 sequences in common. CD8+ Simpson's diversity in patients was not significantly different from that in controls.

Genomic DNA, serving as template, underwent TCR beta VDJ and CDR3 profiling. TCRdb recomputed calls from the reads with MiXCR, one row per CDR3 protein. This table has over 100,000 distinct CDR3 sequences, roughly two fifths appearing once. This rearrangement joins TRBV19 to TRBJ2-3; a possible D gene is TRBD2 (5 bases). This TCR came from a human donor in good health, serving as a control. Sequencing was carried out using sorted CD4+, CD8+, or CD8+CD57+ T cells (not recorded which) from PBMCs. The CDR3 protein is CASSRELTDTQYF. Here the CDR3 DNA reads TGTGCCAGTAGCCGGGAACTCACAGATACGCAGTATTTT.